Sequencing of this T cell receptor beta chain was carried out in a study of cytomegalovirus exposure and HLA in healthy donors. Both 60 Vbeta primers and 13 Jbeta primers went into the PCR. The table came from immunoSEQ multiplex PCR; TCRdb's copy has only in-frame clones and leaves some out. The sample lists some 93,000 clones; about 66% were seen once. The CDR3 is 16 amino acids. Per germline, CDR1 MNHEY and CDR2 SMNVEV (reference sequence). Losses at the gene ends were 6 bases for V and 4 bases for J; bases not matched to a gene: 12. Study results and caveats: Researchers catalogued around 150 TCR beta chains as cytomegalovirus-associated. Productive status was seen about 90% or about 30% of the time for most TCR beta V segments in an earlier analysis.

Comments on this clone: Its antigen is as yet unknown.

The specimen sequenced was PBMCs. The V call is TRBV27, the J call TRBJ2-1, with 7 bases that match TRBD1. The sequence was collected from a boy between 10 and 17 years old in good health and CMV-seropositive. CDR3 residues: CASSNLKTGQYNEQFF. DNA for the CDR3: TGTGCCAGCAGCAACCTAAAAACGGGACAGTACAATGAGCAGTTCTTC.